This T cell receptor (beta chain) came from a study of blood T cell repertoires in COVID-19. Study at large: Nucleic acid was either cDNA or gDNA, and it came from T cells, B-cell-depleted T cells, or PBMCs.

Germline CDR1 reads SGHRS; CDR2 reads YFSETQ. This CDR3 is built from 16 residues. Trimming left V 0 bases short and J 2 bases short, with 15 bases between. This clone was observed a few times. Measured with immunoSEQ multiplex PCR; TCRdb has only the in-frame clones, and not every one. The repertoire includes about 42,000 clones, 70% to 80% of them detected once, and about 26% sits in the top ten. This clonotype was obtained from a woman aged 65 to 85 with acute or convalescent COVID-19. This sequence joins TRBV5-1 and TRBJ2-7, with TRBD2 as a possible D gene (6 bases). Sequences were obtained from peripheral blood. The CDR3 DNA is TGCGCCAGCAGCTTGGGTATGGGACTGGGGACCTACGAGCAGTACTTC. It is translated as CASSLGMGLGTYEQYF.